The 20 T cell receptor beta chains below were found in one sample sequenced in a study of cytomegalovirus exposure and HLA in healthy donors. The PCR was carried out with 60 Vbeta primers and 13 Jbeta primers. Sequenced by immunoSEQ multiplex PCR; TCRdb stores in-frame clones only, minus some. Seen here are around 150,000 clones, approximately 71% observed once, and the top ten hold 4.9%. The specimen was PBMCs. The receptor source for this set is a male donor in good health and CMV-seronegative.

The V call is TRBV7-2, the J call TRBJ1-4; D remains unclear. This CDR3 is built from 12 residues. Germline-derived CDR1 and CDR2 are SGHTA and FQGNSA. Trimming cost V 5 bases and J 5 bases, with 6 bases left between them. The CDR3 DNA sequence: TGTGCCAGCAGCCCCCCGAATGAAAAACTGTTTTTT. Its translation: CASSPPNEKLFF.

This clone showed up just a few times. The chain combines TRBV10-2 with TRBJ2-1; the match to TRBD2 covers 11 bases. The ends lost 5 bases at V and 6 bases at J; junction bases unmatched: 3. The CDR3 runs 14 residues. The germline CDR1 and CDR2 sequences are WSHSY and SAAADI. Written as DNA, the CDR3 is TGCGCCAGCAGTTTCGGGACTAGCGGCAATGAGCAGTTCTTC. Amino acids: CASSFGTSGNEQFF.

Notes on this clone: At one end, the junction sequence differs from germline, possibly due to a read error. This chain's CDR3 is CSSSLGGTDEYF. As DNA, the CDR3 is TGTTCCAGCAGCTTAGGGGGGACAGACGAGTACTTC. The V and J genes are TRBV7-9 and TRBJ2-5; perhaps TRBD1 as D (7 bases). The CDR3 extends over 12 amino acids. Germline CDR1 reads SEHNR; CDR2 reads FQNEAQ (reference sequence).

The rearrangement links TRBV7-7 to TRBJ2-2; D is unresolved. Trimming shortened V by 5 bases and J by 0 bases, and 7 bases separated the two germline ends. Germline CDR1 reads SSHAT; CDR2 reads FNYEAQ (reference sequence). The CDR3 runs to 14 residues. In nucleotides, the CDR3 is TGTGCCAGCAGCGTGGGCCCGAACACCGGGGAGCTGTTTTTT. Protein: CASSVGPNTGELFF.

A word on this clone: This sample includes further DNA sequences coding for the same CDR3. The genes are TRBV27 and TRBJ2-7, with 9 nucleotides matching TRBD2. The CDR3 is made up of 13 amino acids. V shed 3 bases, J shed 4 bases, and the junction held 1 base outside the gene matches. Germline values: CDR1 MNHEY, CDR2 SMNVEV (reference sequence). The CDR3 DNA reads TGTGCCAGCAGTTTTGCGGGAGGGTACGAGCAGTACTTC. Translated: CASSFAGGYEQYF.

The chain couples TRBV2 to TRBJ1-5; D may be TRBD1 (5 bases). V was trimmed by 4 bases and J by 4 bases, leaving 5 bases between them. The CDR3 contains 12 residues. Germline lookup yields CDR1 SNHLY and CDR2 FYNNEI. CDR3 loop: CASSAGNQPQHF. Written as DNA, the CDR3 is TGTGCCAGCAGTGCAGGGAATCAGCCCCAGCATTTT.

This sequence joins TRBV4-2 and TRBJ2-2, with D maybe TRBD2 (5 bases). The V end lost 1 base, the J end lost 3 bases, and 9 bases lay between the germline ends. The V gene's germline CDR1 is LGHNA and CDR2 YNFKEQ. The CDR3 has 15 residues. CDR3: CASSQASPDTGELFF. Written as DNA, the CDR3 is TGTGCCAGCAGCCAAGCTAGCCCGGACACCGGGGAGCTGTTTTTT.

The gene calls are TRBV2 and TRBJ1-1, with D possibly matching TRBD1 (5 bases). Trimming took 6 bases from V and 3 from J, leaving 11 bases between them. CDR3 length: 13 amino acids. Germline assignment: CDR1 SNHLY and CDR2 FYNNEI. CDR3 DNA sequence: TGTGCCAGCAGACCTTCGGGGGACACTGAAGCTTTCTTT. Its translation: CASRPSGDTEAFF. Together with reference TRBV2 and TRBJ1-1, the CDR3 gives the full variable domain: EPEVTQTPSHQVTQMGQEVILRCVPISNHLYFYWYRQILGQKVEFLVSFYNNEISEKSEIFDDQFSVERPDGSNFTLKIRSTKLEDSAMYFCASRPSGDTEAFFGQGTRLTVV.

This clone was seen just once. V is TRBV6-6 and J is TRBJ1-5; D unresolved. The germline V gene encodes CDR1 MNHNY and CDR2 SVGAGI (reference sequence). Trimming pared 6 bases from V and 6 bases from J, leaving 9 bases between. CDR3 size: 12 residues. Here the CDR3 DNA reads TGTGCCAGCAGAAACGGGGTTCAGCCCCAGCATTTT. It codes for CASRNGVQPQHF.

The genes are TRBV6-5 and TRBJ2-1; 8 bases match TRBD1. Per germline, CDR1 MNHEY and CDR2 SVGAGI. J gave up 2 bases and V 8 bases, and 8 bases lay outside the gene matches. This CDR3 contains 15 residues. As DNA, the CDR3 is TGTGCCAGCGGAAAGACAGGGGCAGCCTACAATGAGCAGTTCTTC. It is translated as CASGKTGAAYNEQFF.

CDR3 DNA: TGTGCCAGCAGTGATAGCGGGTTTTCTATCCCGTACTTC. The encoded protein is CASSDSGFSIPYF. The chain recombines TRBV6-1 with TRBJ2-7; TRBD2 matches 7 bases. Trimming cost V 3 bases and J 12 bases; bases outside gene matches: 11. CDR1 MNHNS and CDR2 SASEGT come from the germline V gene. The CDR3 contains 13 residues.

The CDR3 protein is CAISEEGQRTEAFF. DNA for the CDR3: TGTGCCATCAGTGAAGAGGGACAGAGGACTGAAGCTTTCTTT. This chain links TRBV10-3 with TRBJ1-1; 7 bases match TRBD1. With V trimmed by 3 bases and J by 5 bases, 6 bases remained unmatched. Germline V gene data show CDR1 as ENHRY and CDR2 as SYGVKD. CDR3 length: 14 residues.

The rearrangement links TRBV4-3 to TRBJ2-7; 9 bases match TRBD1. J gave up 6 bases and V 5 bases, and 5 bases lay outside the gene matches. The CDR3 sequence is 13 residues long. The germline V gene has CDR1 LGHNA and CDR2 YSLEER. In DNA, the CDR3 is TGCGCCAGCAGCTCCCGGACAGGGGTCGAGCAGTACTTC. It is translated as CASSSRTGVEQYF.

V is TRBV28 and J is TRBJ1-2; D is undetermined. The V end lost 5 bases, the J end lost 4 bases, and 8 bases lay between the germline ends. CDR1 is MDHEN, CDR2 SYDVKM, per germline. The CDR3 consists of 12 residues. CDR3 bases: TGTGCCAGCAGTGTACAGAGCTATGGCTACACCTTC. It specifies CASSVQSYGYTF.

V and J are TRBV5-1 and TRBJ2-7, with TRBD2 identical over 7 bases. This CDR3 is 15 amino acids long. CDR1 and CDR2 from the germline V gene are SGHRS and YFSETQ. The junction had 12 bases not matched to a gene; V was cut back by 4 bases and J by 5 bases. CDR3 nucleotide sequence: TGCGCCAGCAGCCCGCCGCGGGGGAATGACGACGAGCAGTACTTC. This gives the protein CASSPPRGNDDEQYF. Based on the CDR3 plus reference TRBV5-1 and TRBJ2-7, the full variable domain is KAGVTQTPRYLIKTRGQQVTLSCSPISGHRSVSWYQQTPGQGLQFLFEYFSETQRNKGNFPGRFSGRQFSNSRSEMNVSTLELGDSALYLCASSPPRGNDDEQYFGPGTRLTVT.

The V call is TRBV4-1, the J call TRBJ2-1, with TRBD2 matching 8 bases. Germline CDR1 MGHRA, CDR2 YSYEKL. This CDR3 is built from 15 residues. Unmatched junction bases numbered 7, after V lost 0 bases and J lost 9 bases. The CDR3 DNA reads as TGCGCCAGCAGCCAAGAAGGCGGGGGGCAGGGTGAGCAGTTCTTC. It encodes CASSQEGGGQGEQFF.

The chain recombines TRBV6-1 with TRBJ1-2, with 7 bases that match TRBD1. Unmatched junction bases numbered 6, after V lost 5 bases and J lost 3 bases. The germline V gene encodes CDR1 MNHNS and CDR2 SASEGT. This CDR3 comprises 14 residues. DNA for the CDR3: TGTGCCAGCAGTTCCGGGACAGCGGACTATGGCTACACCTTC. Translating gives CASSSGTADYGYTF.

This chain joins TRBV9 and TRBJ1-2, with 7 bases lining up with TRBD1. The CDR3 is 13 amino acids. CDR1 is SGDLS, CDR2 YYNGEE, per germline. Unmatched junction bases numbered 11, after V lost 7 bases and J lost 8 bases. The CDR3 region has the DNA TGTGCCAGCCGAGGGACAGCCGGATGCGGCTACACCTTC. Translated: CASRGTAGCGYTF. Filled out from reference TRBV9 and TRBJ1-2, the complete variable domain reads DSGVTQTPKHLITATGQRVTLRCSPRSGDLSVYWYQQSLDQGLQFLIQYYNGEERAKGNILERFSAQQFPDLHSELNLSSLELGDSALYFCASRGTAGCGYTFGSGTRLTVV.

The chain couples TRBV7-2 to TRBJ1-6; no definite D call. The V end lost 8 bases, the J end lost 0 bases, and 5 bases lay between the germline ends. CDR3 length: 13 amino acids. CDR1 SGHTA and CDR2 FQGNSA come from the germline V gene. The CDR3 bases are TGTGCCAGCGCGAGCTCCTATAATTCACCCCTCCACTTT. Translating it yields CASASSYNSPLHF.

CDR3 DNA sequence: TGTGCCAGCAGCCGGGGCGCCGGGGAGCTGTTTTTT. The encoded protein is CASSRGAGELFF. This rearrangement joins TRBV4-2 to TRBJ2-2; the D gene is possibly TRBD1 (5 bases). Trimming left V 4 bases short and J 6 bases short, with 6 bases between. The CDR3 length is 12 residues. Per the germline V gene, CDR1 is LGHNA and CDR2 is YNFKEQ.